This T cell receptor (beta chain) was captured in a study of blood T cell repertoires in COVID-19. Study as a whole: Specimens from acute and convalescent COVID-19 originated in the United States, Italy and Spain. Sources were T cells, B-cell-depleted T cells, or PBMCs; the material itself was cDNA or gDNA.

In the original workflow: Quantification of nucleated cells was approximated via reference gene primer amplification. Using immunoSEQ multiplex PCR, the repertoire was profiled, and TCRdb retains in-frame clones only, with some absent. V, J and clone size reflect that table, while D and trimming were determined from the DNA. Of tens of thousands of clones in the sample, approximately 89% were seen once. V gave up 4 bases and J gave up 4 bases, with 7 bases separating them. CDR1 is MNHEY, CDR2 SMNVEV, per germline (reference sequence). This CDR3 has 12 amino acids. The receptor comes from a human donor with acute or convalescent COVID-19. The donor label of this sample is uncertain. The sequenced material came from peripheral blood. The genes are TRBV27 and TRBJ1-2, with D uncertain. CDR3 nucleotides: TGTGCCAGCAGTTCGGGGTCCTATGGCTACACCTTC. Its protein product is CASSSGSYGYTF.